These T cell receptor beta chains were read from a single sample in a study of cytomegalovirus exposure and HLA in healthy donors. Assay: immunoSEQ multiplex PCR; the TCRdb copy retains only in-frame clones and omits some. The profile shows about 140,000 clones, around 80% of them singletons. Sequencing input: PBMCs. These receptors all stem from a male donor in good health and CMV-seronegative. Both conserved end residues are part of each CDR3. Fields, in order: D gene, J gene, V gene, clone size, CDR3 protein, CDR3 DNA. A D gene is named only where the DNA matches it firmly. A clone size is listed for some rows: how often the clone was seen (once, few, many), or a class if it is expanded.

>NA|TRBJ1-1|TRBV7-2|NA
CASSTGRGTEAFF
TGTGCCAGCAGCACAGGGAGAGGCACTGAAGCTTTCTTT
>TRBD2|TRBJ2-1|TRBV7-6|NA
CASSVGGNLYNEQFF
TGTGCCAGCAGCGTGGGAGGGAATTTGTACAATGAGCAGTTCTTC
>NA|TRBJ2-7|TRBV19|NA
CASSIRGLSNEQYF
TGTGCCAGTAGTATTAGGGGACTGAGCAACGAGCAGTACTTC
>NA|TRBJ2-1|TRBV6-6|NA
CASSNRGNHNEQFF
TGTGCCAGCAGCAACCGGGGAAATCACAATGAGCAGTTCTTC
>NA|TRBJ2-5|TRBV9|NA
CASSVSSDIETQYF
TGTGCCAGCAGCGTCTCTAGCGATATTGAGACCCAGTACTTC
>TRBD1|TRBJ2-1|TRBV5-6|NA
CASSLYTGTVTYNEQFF
TGTGCCAGCAGCTTATACACCGGGACAGTTACTTACAATGAGCAGTTCTTC
>TRBD1|TRBJ1-4|TRBV4-3|NA
CASGTERANEKLFF
TGCGCCAGCGGGACAGAGAGGGCTAATGAAAAACTGTTTTTT
>NA|TRBJ2-5|TRBV11-3|few
CASSLEGQVGTQYF
TGTGCCAGCAGCTTAGAGGGCCAGGTCGGGACCCAGTACTTC
>NA|TRBJ2-3|TRBV6-4|NA
CASSDSPGQTTDTQYF
TGTGCCAGCAGTGACTCGCCTGGGCAGACCACAGATACGCAGTATTTT
>NA|TRBJ1-3|TRBV28|NA
CASGFGGVAGNTIYF
TGTGCCAGCGGCTTTGGGGGGGTAGCTGGAAACACCATATATTTT
>NA|TRBJ2-5|TRBV7-9|few
CASSFGIRDSQETQYF
TGTGCCAGCAGCTTCGGGATAAGGGACTCCCAAGAGACCCAGTACTTC
>NA|TRBJ1-5|TRBV9|NA
CASSVQGLSNQPQHF
TGTGCCAGCAGCGTACAGGGGCTAAGCAATCAGCCCCAGCATTTT
>TRBD2|TRBJ2-7|TRBV27|NA
CASSPIWTSGGANNEQYF
TGTGCCAGCAGCCCCATTTGGACTAGCGGGGGGGCCAATAACGAGCAGTACTTC
>NA|TRBJ1-3|TRBV7-9|NA
CASSSFRERRGNTIYF
TGTGCCAGCAGCTCATTCAGAGAGAGGCGTGGAAACACCATATATTTT
>TRBD2|TRBJ2-5|TRBV2|NA
CASSAQGGGVETQYF
TGTGCCAGCAGCGCGCAGGGCGGGGGAGTGGAGACCCAGTACTTC
>TRBD2|TRBJ2-7|TRBV5-1|NA
CASSQTSGGLSYEQYF
TGCGCCAGCAGCCAAACTAGCGGGGGACTCTCCTACGAGCAGTACTTC
>TRBD2|TRBJ2-3|TRBV29-1|once
CSAQTSGGADTQYF
TGCAGCGCCCAGACTAGCGGGGGAGCAGATACGCAGTATTTT
>NA|TRBJ1-1|TRBV7-2|NA
CASTLRRNTEAFF
TGTGCCAGCACCCTCAGGCGGAACACTGAAGCTTTCTTT
>TRBD1|TRBJ2-7|TRBV5-1|NA
CASSSRQGLYEQYF
TGCGCCAGCAGCTCCCGACAGGGATTATACGAGCAGTACTTC
>TRBD1|TRBJ1-6|TRBV25-1|NA
CASRDRGSPLHF
TGTGCCAGCAGGGACAGGGGTTCACCCCTCCACTTT
>TRBD1|TRBJ1-2|TRBV9|NA
CASSVEGQPYYGYTF
TGTGCCAGCAGCGTAGAGGGACAGCCGTACTATGGCTACACCTTC
>NA|TRBJ1-2|TRBV7-2|NA
CASSLASEADYGYTF
TGTGCCAGCAGCTTAGCGTCGGAGGCAGACTATGGCTACACCTTC
>TRBD1|TRBJ2-3|TRBV5-5|NA
CASSLRTGGIADTQYF
TGTGCCAGCAGCCTCCGGACAGGAGGTATCGCAGATACGCAGTATTTT
>NA|TRBJ1-1|TRBV5-4|NA
CASSLAYGANTEAFF
TGTGCCAGCAGCTTGGCTTACGGAGCCAACACTGAAGCTTTCTTT
>NA|TRBJ2-3|TRBV2|NA
CASSSGQAPRTDTQYF
TGTGCCAGCAGCAGTGGGCAGGCCCCGCGCACAGATACGCAGTATTTT
>TRBD2|TRBJ2-1|TRBV7-9|NA
CASSLVLGLAGGYNEQFF
TGTGCCAGCAGCTTAGTTTTAGGACTAGCGGGAGGTTACAATGAGCAGTTCTTC
>TRBD1|TRBJ1-1|TRBV4-3|NA
CASSQEGQRQNTEAFF
TGCGCCAGCAGCCAAGAGGGACAGAGGCAGAACACTGAAGCTTTCTTT
>NA|TRBJ1-1|TRBV5-4|NA
CASSLFSRDTEAFF
TGTGCCAGCAGCTTGTTTAGCCGGGACACTGAAGCTTTCTTT